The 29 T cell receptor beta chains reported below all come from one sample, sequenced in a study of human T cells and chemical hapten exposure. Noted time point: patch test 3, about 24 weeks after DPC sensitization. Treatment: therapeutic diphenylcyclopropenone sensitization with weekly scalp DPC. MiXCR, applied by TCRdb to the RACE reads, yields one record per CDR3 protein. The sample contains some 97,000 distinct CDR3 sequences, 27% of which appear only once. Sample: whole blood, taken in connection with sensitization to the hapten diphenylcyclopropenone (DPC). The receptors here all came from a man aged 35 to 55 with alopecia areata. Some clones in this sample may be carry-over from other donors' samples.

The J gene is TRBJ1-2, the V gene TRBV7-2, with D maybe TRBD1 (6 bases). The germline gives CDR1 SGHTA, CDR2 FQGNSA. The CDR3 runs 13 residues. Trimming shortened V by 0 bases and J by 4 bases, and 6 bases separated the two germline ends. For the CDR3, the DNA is TGTGCCAGCAGCTTAGCAGGGGGCTATGGCTACACCTTC. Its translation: CASSLAGGYGYTF.

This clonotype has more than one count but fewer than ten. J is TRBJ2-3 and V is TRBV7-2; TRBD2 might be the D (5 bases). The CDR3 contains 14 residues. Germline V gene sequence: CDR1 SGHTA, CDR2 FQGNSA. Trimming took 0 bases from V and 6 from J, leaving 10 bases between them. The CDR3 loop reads CASSLAGAADTQYF. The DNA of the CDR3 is TGTGCCAGCAGCTTAGCGGGAGCAGCCGATACGCAGTATTTT.

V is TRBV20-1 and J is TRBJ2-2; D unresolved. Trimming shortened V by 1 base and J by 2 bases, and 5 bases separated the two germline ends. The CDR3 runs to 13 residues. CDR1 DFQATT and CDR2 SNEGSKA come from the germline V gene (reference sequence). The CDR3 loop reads CSARVRNTGELFF. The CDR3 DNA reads TGCAGTGCTAGAGTCCGAAACACCGGGGAGCTGTTTTTT.

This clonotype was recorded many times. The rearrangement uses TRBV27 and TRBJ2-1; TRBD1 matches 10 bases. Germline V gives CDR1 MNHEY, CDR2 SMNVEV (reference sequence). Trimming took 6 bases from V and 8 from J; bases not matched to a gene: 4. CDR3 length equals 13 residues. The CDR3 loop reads CASSLTGGYEQFF. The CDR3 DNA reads TGTGCCAGCAGCTTGACAGGGGGCTATGAGCAGTTCTTC.

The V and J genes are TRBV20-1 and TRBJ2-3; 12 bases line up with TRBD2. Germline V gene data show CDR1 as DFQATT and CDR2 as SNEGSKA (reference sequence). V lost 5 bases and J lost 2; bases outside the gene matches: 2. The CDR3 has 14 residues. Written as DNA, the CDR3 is TGCAGTGCTGGACTAGCGGGACCCACAGATACGCAGTATTTT. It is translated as CSAGLAGPTDTQYF.

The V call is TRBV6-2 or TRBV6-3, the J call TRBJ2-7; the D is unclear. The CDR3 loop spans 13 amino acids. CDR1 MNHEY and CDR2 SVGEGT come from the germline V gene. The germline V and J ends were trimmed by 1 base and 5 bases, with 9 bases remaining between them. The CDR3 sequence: CASSYLDAHEQYF. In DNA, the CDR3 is TGTGCCAGCAGTTACTTGGATGCCCACGAGCAGTACTTC.

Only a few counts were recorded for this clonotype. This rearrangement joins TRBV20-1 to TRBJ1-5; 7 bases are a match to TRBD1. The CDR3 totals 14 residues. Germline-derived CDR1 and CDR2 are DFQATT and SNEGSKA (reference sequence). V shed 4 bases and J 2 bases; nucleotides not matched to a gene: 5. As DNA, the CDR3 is TGCAGTGCTAACCGACAGGGAGGCAATCAGCCCCAGCATTTT. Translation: CSANRQGGNQPQHF.

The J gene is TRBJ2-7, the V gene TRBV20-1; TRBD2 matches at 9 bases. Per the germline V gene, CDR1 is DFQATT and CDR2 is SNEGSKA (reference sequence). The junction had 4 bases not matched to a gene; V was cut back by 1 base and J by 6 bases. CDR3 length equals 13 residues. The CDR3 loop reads CSARGPSGIEQYF. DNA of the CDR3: TGCAGTGCTAGAGGACCTAGCGGGATCGAGCAGTACTTC.

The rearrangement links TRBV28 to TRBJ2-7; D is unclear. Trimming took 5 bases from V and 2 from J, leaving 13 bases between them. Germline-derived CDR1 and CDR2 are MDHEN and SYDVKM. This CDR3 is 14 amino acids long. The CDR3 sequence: CASSEGNAAYEQYF. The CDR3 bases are TGTGCCAGCAGTGAAGGCAACGCCGCCTACGAGCAGTACTTC.

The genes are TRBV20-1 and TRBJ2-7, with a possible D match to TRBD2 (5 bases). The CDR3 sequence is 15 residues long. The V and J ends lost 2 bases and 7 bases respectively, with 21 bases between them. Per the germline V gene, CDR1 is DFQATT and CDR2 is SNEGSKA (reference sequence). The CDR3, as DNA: TGCAGTGCTAGACATACCGAGCGGTCTCCTCTGGAGCAGTACTTC. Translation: CSARHTERSPLEQYF.

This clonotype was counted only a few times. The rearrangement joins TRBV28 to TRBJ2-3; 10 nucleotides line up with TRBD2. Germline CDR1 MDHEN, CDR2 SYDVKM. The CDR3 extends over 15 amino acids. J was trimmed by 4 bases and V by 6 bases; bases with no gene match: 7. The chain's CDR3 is CASSFPSGSSDTQYF. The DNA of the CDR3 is TGTGCCAGCAGCTTCCCTAGCGGGAGTTCAGATACGCAGTATTTT.

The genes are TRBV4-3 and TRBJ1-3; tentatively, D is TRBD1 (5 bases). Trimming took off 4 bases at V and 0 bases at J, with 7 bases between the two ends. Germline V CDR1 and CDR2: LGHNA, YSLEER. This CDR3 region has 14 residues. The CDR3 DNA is TGCGCCAGCAGCCTTCAGGGCTCTGGAAACACCATATATTTT. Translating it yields CASSLQGSGNTIYF.

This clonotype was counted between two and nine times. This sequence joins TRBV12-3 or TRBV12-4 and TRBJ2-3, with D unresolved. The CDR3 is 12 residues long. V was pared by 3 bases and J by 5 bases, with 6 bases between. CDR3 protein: CASSFPRDTQYF. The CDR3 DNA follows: TGTGCCAGCAGTTTCCCACGAGATACGCAGTATTTT.

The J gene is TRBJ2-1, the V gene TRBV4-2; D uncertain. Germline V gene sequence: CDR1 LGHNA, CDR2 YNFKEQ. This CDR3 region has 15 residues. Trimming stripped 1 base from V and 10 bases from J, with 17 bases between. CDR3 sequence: CASSQALDSSSEQFF. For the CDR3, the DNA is TGTGCCAGCAGCCAAGCCCTAGACTCCTCTTCCGAGCAGTTCTTC.

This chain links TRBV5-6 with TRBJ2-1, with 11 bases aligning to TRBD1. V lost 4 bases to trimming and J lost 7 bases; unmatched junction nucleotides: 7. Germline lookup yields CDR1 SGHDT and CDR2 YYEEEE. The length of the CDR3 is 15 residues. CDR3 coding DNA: TGTGCCAGCAGCACGGACAGGGGGCCGAGGAATGAGCAGTTCTTC. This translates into CASSTDRGPRNEQFF.

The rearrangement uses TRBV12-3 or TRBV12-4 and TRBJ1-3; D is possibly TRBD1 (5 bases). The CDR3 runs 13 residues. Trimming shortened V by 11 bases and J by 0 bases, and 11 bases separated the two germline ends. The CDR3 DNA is TGTGCCGGACCGACAGCCTCTGGAAACACCATATATTTT. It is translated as CAGPTASGNTIYF.

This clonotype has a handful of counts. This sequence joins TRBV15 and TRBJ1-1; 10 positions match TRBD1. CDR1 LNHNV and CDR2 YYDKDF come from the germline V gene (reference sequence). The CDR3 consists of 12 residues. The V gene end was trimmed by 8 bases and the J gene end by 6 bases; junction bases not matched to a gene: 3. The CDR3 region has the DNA TGTGCCACCCGGGACAGGGGCCCTGAAGCTTTCTTT. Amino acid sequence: CATRDRGPEAFF.

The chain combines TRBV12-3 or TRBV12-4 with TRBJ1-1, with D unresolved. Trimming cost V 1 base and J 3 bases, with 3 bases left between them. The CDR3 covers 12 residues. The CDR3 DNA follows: TGTGCCAGCAGTTTAGGAGACACTGAAGCTTTCTTT. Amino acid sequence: CASSLGDTEAFF.

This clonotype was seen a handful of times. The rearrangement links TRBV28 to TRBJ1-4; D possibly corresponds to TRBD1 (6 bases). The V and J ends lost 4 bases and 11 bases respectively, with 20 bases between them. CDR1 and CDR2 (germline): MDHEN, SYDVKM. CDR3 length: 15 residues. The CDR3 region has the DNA TGTGCCAGCAGTTGGGGGCAGAGACCCCTGCGGAAACTGTTTTTT. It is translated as CASSWGQRPLRKLFF.

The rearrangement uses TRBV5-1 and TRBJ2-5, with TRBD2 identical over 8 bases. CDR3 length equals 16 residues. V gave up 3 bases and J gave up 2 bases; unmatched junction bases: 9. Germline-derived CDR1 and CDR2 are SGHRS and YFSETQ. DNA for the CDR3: TGCGCCAGCAGCTCGTATTACGGGAGGGTTCAAGAGACCCAGTACTTC. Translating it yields CASSSYYGRVQETQYF.

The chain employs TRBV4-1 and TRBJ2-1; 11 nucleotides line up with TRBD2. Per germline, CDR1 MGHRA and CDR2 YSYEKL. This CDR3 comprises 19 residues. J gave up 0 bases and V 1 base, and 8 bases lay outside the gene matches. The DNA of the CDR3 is TGCGCCAGCAGCCAAGTCCCGGGACTAGCGGACATCTCCTACAATGAGCAGTTCTTC. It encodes CASSQVPGLADISYNEQFF.

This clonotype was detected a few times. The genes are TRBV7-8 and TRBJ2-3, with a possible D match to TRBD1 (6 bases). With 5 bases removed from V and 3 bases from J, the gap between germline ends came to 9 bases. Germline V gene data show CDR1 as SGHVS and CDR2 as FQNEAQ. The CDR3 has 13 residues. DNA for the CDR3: TGTGCCAGCAGCCCAGGGGCGACAGATACGCAGTATTTT. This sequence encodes CASSPGATDTQYF.

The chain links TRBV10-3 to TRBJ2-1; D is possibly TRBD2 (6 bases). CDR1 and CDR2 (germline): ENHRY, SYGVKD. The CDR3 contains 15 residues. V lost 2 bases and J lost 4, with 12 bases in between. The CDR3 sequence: CAISERETEYNEQFF. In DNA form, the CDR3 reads TGTGCCATCAGTGAGCGGGAGACAGAATACAATGAGCAGTTCTTC.

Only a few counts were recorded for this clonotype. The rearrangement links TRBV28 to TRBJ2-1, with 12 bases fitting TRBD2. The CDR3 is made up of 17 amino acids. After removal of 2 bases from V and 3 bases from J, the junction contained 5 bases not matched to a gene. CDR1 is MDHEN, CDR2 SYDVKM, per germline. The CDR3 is CASSLASGRDRYNEQFF. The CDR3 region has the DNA TGTGCCAGCAGTTTAGCTAGCGGGAGGGATCGCTACAATGAGCAGTTCTTC.

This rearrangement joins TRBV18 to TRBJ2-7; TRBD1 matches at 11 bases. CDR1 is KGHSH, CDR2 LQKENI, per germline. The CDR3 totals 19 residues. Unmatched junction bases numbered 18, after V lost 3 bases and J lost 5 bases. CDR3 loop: CASSPLGTGGRAKTNEQYF. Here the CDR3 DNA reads TGTGCCAGCTCACCGCTCGGGACAGGGGGAAGAGCAAAAACGAACGAGCAGTACTTC.

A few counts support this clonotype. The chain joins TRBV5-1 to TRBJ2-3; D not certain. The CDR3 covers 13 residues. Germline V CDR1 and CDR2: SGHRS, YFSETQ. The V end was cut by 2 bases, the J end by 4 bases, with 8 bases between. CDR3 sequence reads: CASSFPDADTQYF. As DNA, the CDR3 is TGCGCCAGCAGCTTCCCGGACGCAGATACGCAGTATTTT.

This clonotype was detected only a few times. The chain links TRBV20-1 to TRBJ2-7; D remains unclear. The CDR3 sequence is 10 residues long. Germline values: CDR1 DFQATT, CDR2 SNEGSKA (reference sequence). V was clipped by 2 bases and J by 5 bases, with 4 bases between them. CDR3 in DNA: TGCAGTGCTAGACACCACGAGCAGTACTTC. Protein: CSARHHEQYF.

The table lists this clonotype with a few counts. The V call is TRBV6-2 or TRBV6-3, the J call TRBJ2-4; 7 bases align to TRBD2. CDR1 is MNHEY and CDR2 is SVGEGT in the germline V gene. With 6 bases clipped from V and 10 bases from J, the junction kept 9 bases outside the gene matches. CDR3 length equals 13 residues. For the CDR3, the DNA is TGTGCCAGCAGCTTTAATCCGGGAGGTATTCAGTACTTC. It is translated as CASSFNPGGIQYF.

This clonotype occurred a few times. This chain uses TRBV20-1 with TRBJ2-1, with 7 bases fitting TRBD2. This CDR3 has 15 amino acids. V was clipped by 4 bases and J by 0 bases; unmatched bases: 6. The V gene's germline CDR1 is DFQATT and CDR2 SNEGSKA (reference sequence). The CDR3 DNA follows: TGCAGTGCTATTCTGGGGGGGAGCTCCTACAATGAGCAGTTCTTC. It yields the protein CSAILGGSSYNEQFF.